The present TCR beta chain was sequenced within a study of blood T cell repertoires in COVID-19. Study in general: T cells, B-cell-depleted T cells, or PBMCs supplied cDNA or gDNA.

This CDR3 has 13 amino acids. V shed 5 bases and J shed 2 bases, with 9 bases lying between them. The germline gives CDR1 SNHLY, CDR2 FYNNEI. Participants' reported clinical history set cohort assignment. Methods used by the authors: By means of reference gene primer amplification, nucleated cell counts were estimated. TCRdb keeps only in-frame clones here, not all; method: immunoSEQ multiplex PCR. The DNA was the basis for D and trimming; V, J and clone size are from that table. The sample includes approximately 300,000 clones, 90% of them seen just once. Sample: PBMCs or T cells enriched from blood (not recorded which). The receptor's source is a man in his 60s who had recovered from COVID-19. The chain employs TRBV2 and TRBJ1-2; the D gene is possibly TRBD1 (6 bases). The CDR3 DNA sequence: TGTGCCAGCAGTACAACAGGGAACTATGGCTACACCTTC. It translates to CASSTTGNYGYTF.